The 29 T cell receptor beta chains in this list originate from one sample, sequenced in a study of T cell clonality in common variable immunodeficiency. Study-wide results and limits: Reportedly, TCR beta sequences from common variable immunodeficiency showed fewer deletions and N-nucleotide insertions.

TCRdb keeps only in-frame clones here, not all; method: immunoSEQ multiplex PCR. The specimen has 16,000 or so clones, none found just once. Their recognized antigens are unknown. Sequenced: peripheral blood mononuclear cells. The source of these receptors is a human donor with common variable immunodeficiency.

This clone was detected many times. Read coverage stops 3 residues before the CDR3 terminus; the germline J gene supplies the remainder. The rearrangement joins TRBV7-9 to TRBJ1-1; possible D gene TRBD1, 5 bases. The CDR3 covers 14 residues. The V end lost 6 bases, the J end lost 2 bases, and 13 bases lay between the germline ends. CDR1 and CDR2 from the germline V gene are SEHNR and FQNEAQ (reference sequence). CDR3 residues: CASSSTGGNTEAFF. The sequenced part of the CDR3 DNA is TGTGCCAGCAGTTCTACGGGGGGTAACACTGAA. The entire variable domain, with the rest obtained from reference TRBV7-9 and TRBJ1-1, is as follows: DTGVSQNPRHKITKRGQNVTFRCDPISEHNRLYWYRQTLGQGPEFLTYFQNEAQLEKSRLLSDRFSAERPKGSFSTLEIQRTEQGDSAMYLCASSSTGGNTEAFFGQGTRLTVV.

Regarding this clone: From the germline J gene comes the end of the CDR3, since the read stops 3 residues before it. The rearrangement links TRBV30 to TRBJ1-2; possibly TRBD1 for D (5 bases). Trimming removed 3 bases from V and 2 bases from J, with 10 bases in between. Germline V gene data show CDR1 as GTSNPN and CDR2 as SVGIG (reference sequence). This CDR3 has 13 amino acids. The CDR3 sequence is CAWSPGGNYGYTF. Partial CDR3 DNA: TGTGCCTGGAGCCCCGGGGGGAACTATGGC.

The sample holds a few counts of this clone. The read halts 3 residues ahead of the CDR3 end, with the missing end drawn from the germline J gene. J is TRBJ2-7 and V is TRBV18, with a possible D match to TRBD1 (6 bases). This CDR3 has 14 residues. V was clipped by 0 bases and J by 4 bases, with 10 bases between them. Looked up from germline, CDR1 is KGHSH and CDR2 is LQKENI. The part of the CDR3 DNA that was read is TGTGCCAGCTCACCACCGGCCAGGGGTTACGAG. It yields the protein CASSPPARGYE. The whole CDR3 protein reads CASSPPARGYEQYF.

This clone was seen only a few times. The CDR3 extends 3 residues past the end of the read, so its final part is completed from the germline J gene. This chain joins TRBV6-2 or TRBV6-3 and TRBJ1-4; perhaps TRBD1 as D (6 bases). V was cut by 6 bases and J by 4 bases, with 15 bases left in between. From germline, CDR1 is MNHEY and CDR2 SVGEGT. The CDR3 is made up of 15 amino acids. The CDR3 loop reads CASSYGQTFNEKLFF. The CDR3 DNA, read in part, is TGTGCCAGCAGCTACGGACAGACTTTTAATGAAAAA.

Concerning this clone: The DNA ends 3 residues before the CDR3 does, and the rest of the CDR3 is filled in from the germline J gene. This chain links TRBV30 with TRBJ2-1, with D possibly matching TRBD2 (6 bases). Trimming left V 4 bases short and J 6 bases short, with 16 bases between. This CDR3 contains 14 residues. CDR1 GTSNPN and CDR2 SVGIG come from the germline V gene (reference sequence). CDR3 residues: CAWKAGRGVNEQFF. CDR3 DNA (partial): TGTGCCTGGAAGGCAGGCCGCGGGGTCAATGAG.

A remark on this clone: The sequence runs out 3 residues before the end of the CDR3; the remainder is reconstructed from the germline J gene. The rearrangement uses TRBV5-1 and TRBJ2-1; the match to TRBD2 covers 14 bases. Looked up from germline, CDR1 is SGHRS and CDR2 is YFSETQ. This CDR3 spans 16 amino acids. V lost 4 bases to trimming and J lost 4 bases; unmatched junction nucleotides: 4. This CDR3 reads CASSKTSGGEYNEQFF. The sequenced CDR3 bases are TGCGCCAGCAGCAAGACTAGCGGGGGGGAATACAATGAG.

The sample holds many counts of this clone. CDR3 region: CASSPGQLNTEAFF. Partial CDR3 DNA: TGTGCCAGCTCACCGGGACAGTTGAACACTGAA. The chain links TRBV18 to TRBJ1-1; 7 positions agree with TRBD1. The read is 3 residues too short to cover the CDR3 end, so that end is filled in from the germline J gene. The CDR3 length is 14 residues. Trimming at V came to 3 bases and at J to 0 bases, leaving 1 base not matched to a gene. Germline V gene data show CDR1 as KGHSH and CDR2 as LQKENI.

The CDR3 bases that were read are TGCGCCAGCAGCTTGGCGGGGGGCCACAACAATGAG. Its translation: CASSLAGGHNNE. The CDR3 in full is CASSLAGGHNNEQFF. The J gene is TRBJ2-1, the V gene TRBV5-1, with D perhaps matching TRBD2 (7 bases). The read ends 3 residues early relative to the CDR3; the germline J gene fills the gap. The CDR3 is 15 residues long. CDR1 and CDR2 (germline): SGHRS, YFSETQ. V gave up 0 bases and J gave up 5 bases, with 12 bases separating them.

To note about this clone: The CDR3 end is not reached by the read, which stops 3 residues before it; the germline J gene fills it in. The same CDR3 can be traced to other DNA sequences in this sample. V gene TRBV19 combines with J gene TRBJ2-7; TRBD1 is a possible D gene (6 bases). Germline CDR1 LNHDA, CDR2 SQIVND (reference sequence). CDR3 size: 13 residues. V lost 6 bases, J lost 0 bases, and 9 bases lay in between. The CDR3 DNA, read in part, is TGTGCCAGTAGGGGACAAAGCTCCTACGAG. Translation: CASRGQSSYE. The entire CDR3 reads CASRGQSSYEQYF. The entire variable domain, with the rest obtained from reference TRBV19 and TRBJ2-7, is as follows: DGGITQSPKYLFRKEGQNVTLSCEQNLNHDAMYWYRQDPGQGLRLIYYSQIVNDFQKGDIAEGYSVSREKKESFPLTVTSAQKNPTAFYLCASRGQSSYEQYFGPGTRLTVT.

This clone was detected a few times. With the read ending 3 residues before the CDR3 end, the germline J gene is used to fill in that end. The chain employs TRBV18 and TRBJ1-4; 11 bases align to TRBD1. This CDR3 is 15 amino acids long. The V segment lost 3 bases and the J segment 7 bases; nucleotides outside the gene matches: 4. CDR1 is KGHSH and CDR2 is LQKENI in the germline V gene. The DNA read from the CDR3 is TGTGCCAGCTCACCGGACAGGGGGCCTTTTGAAAAA. It specifies CASSPDRGPFEK. Given in full, the CDR3 is CASSPDRGPFEKLFF.

Comment on this clone: The read is 3 residues too short to cover the CDR3 end, so that end is filled in from the germline J gene. The V and J genes are TRBV7-9 and TRBJ2-3; 7 bases fit TRBD1. The germline V gene has CDR1 SEHNR and CDR2 FQNEAQ (reference sequence). Trimming removed 5 bases from V and 7 bases from J; junction bases left unmatched: 3. The CDR3 is 12 amino acids. The sequenced part of the CDR3 DNA is TGTGCCAGCAGCGTACAGGGGAATACG. Protein: CASSVQGNT. The complete CDR3 reads CASSVQGNTQYF.

Points on this clone: The read ends 3 residues shy of where the CDR3 ends; the end is completed using the germline J gene. The V call is TRBV7-6, the J call TRBJ2-1, with TRBD1 matching over 8 bases. The CDR3 runs 13 residues. Germline V CDR1 and CDR2: SGHVS, FNYEAQ. The J segment lost 7 bases and the V segment lost 3 bases, leaving 2 bases of the junction unmatched. The CDR3 protein is CASSFNRGNEQFF. CDR3 DNA (partial): TGTGCCAGCAGCTTCAACAGGGGGAATGAG.

The DNA read from the CDR3 is TGTGCCAGTAGTAAACAGTTCTCTGGAAACACC. Residues: CASSKQFSGNT. The full CDR3 protein is CASSKQFSGNTIYF. The rearrangement links TRBV19 to TRBJ1-3; no definite D call. The read gets to within 3 residues of the CDR3 end, and the germline J gene fills in the rest. Germline CDR1 is LNHDA and CDR2 is SQIVND (reference sequence). The CDR3 loop spans 14 amino acids. Trimming shortened V by 4 bases and J by 0 bases, and 7 bases separated the two germline ends.

Of note for this clone: The read ends 3 residues shy of where the CDR3 ends; the end is completed using the germline J gene. The chain is built from TRBV5-1 and TRBJ2-7; D remains ambiguous. This CDR3 comprises 14 residues. Trimming pared 0 bases from V and 2 bases from J, leaving 9 bases between. CDR1 is SGHRS and CDR2 is YFSETQ in the germline V gene. This chain's CDR3 is CASSLDPGTYEQYF. CDR3 DNA (partial): TGCGCCAGCAGCTTGGACCCAGGCACCTACGAG.

Points on this clone: The read terminates 3 residues before the CDR3 end, so the remaining end is supplied by the germline J gene. The chain recombines TRBV7-6 with TRBJ1-6; D is ambiguous. This CDR3 region has 13 residues. V was cut by 8 bases and J by 5 bases, with 10 bases left in between. Germline CDR1 is SGHVS and CDR2 is FNYEAQ. This CDR3 reads CASGTDDNSPLHF. The DNA read from the CDR3 is TGTGCCAGCGGAACAGACGATAATTCACCC.

This clone has ten or more counts. The observed sequence ends 3 residues before the CDR3 terminus, with the missing tail filled in from the germline J gene. The chain recombines TRBV7-3 with TRBJ2-3, with D maybe TRBD2 (6 bases). CDR3 length: 16 residues. Germline lookup yields CDR1 SGHTA and CDR2 FQGTGA. Trimming took off 6 bases at V and 0 bases at J, with 16 bases between the two ends. The CDR3 loop is CASSQRSGSSTDTQYF. The DNA read from the CDR3 is TGTGCCAGCAGTCAAAGGAGCGGGTCCAGCACAGATACG.

This clone was detected many times. The CDR3 extends 3 residues past the end of the read, so its final part is completed from the germline J gene. This sequence joins TRBV5-1 and TRBJ1-3; D gene uncertain. V was trimmed by 2 bases and J by 4 bases, leaving 4 bases between them. Per the germline V gene, CDR1 is SGHRS and CDR2 is YFSETQ. The CDR3 has 12 amino acids. The DNA read from the CDR3 is TGCGCCAGCAGCTTACTAGGAAACACC. Translated: CASSLLGNT. The entire CDR3 reads CASSLLGNTIYF.

This clone was seen a handful of times. The DNA ends 3 residues before the CDR3 does, and the rest of the CDR3 is filled in from the germline J gene. The gene calls are TRBV30 and TRBJ2-3; the match to TRBD1 covers 9 bases. The CDR3 extends over 17 amino acids. The germline gives CDR1 GTSNPN, CDR2 SVGIG (reference sequence). V trimming: 0 bases; J trimming: 3 bases; junction bases outside the gene matches: 10. The CDR3 region is CAWSVFGTGYPTDTQYF. The CDR3 DNA, read in part, is TGTGCCTGGAGTGTATTTGGGACAGGGTATCCGACAGATACG.

Details on this clone: The read ends 3 residues shy of where the CDR3 ends; the end is completed using the germline J gene. The chain recombines TRBV7-2 with TRBJ2-1; 8 bases map to TRBD2. Germline V lookup: CDR1 SGHTA, CDR2 FQGNSA. This CDR3 region has 15 residues. Germline trimming cut 1 base from V and 9 bases from J; bases unmatched to any gene: 8. This CDR3 reads CASSLGSGGRVEQFF. CDR3 DNA (partial): TGTGCCAGCAGCTTAGGGTCGGGGGGGCGGGTTGAG.

As concerns this clone: The read finishes 3 residues shy of the CDR3 end, and the germline J gene is used to complete it. The chain carries TRBV2 and TRBJ1-2; 9 bases align to TRBD1. The CDR3 is 14 residues long. With 5 bases clipped from V and 6 bases from J, the junction kept 7 bases outside the gene matches. In germline, CDR1 is SNHLY, CDR2 FYNNEI. The sequenced part of the CDR3 DNA is TGTGCCAGCAGTTCACACAGGGGGCTGCATGGC. Protein product: CASSSHRGLHG. The full CDR3 is CASSSHRGLHGYTF. The variable domain in full, with the rest retrieved from reference TRBV2 and TRBJ1-2, is EPEVTQTPSHQVTQMGQEVILRCVPISNHLYFYWYRQILGQKVEFLVSFYNNEISEKSEIFDDQFSVERPDGSNFTLKIRSTKLEDSAMYFCASSSHRGLHGYTFGSGTRLTVV.

This clone was observed a handful of times. The CDR3 end falls 3 residues outside the read, so it is completed with the germline J gene. J is TRBJ1-6 and V is TRBV19, with a weak D call TRBD1 (5 bases). V was trimmed by 5 bases and J by 4 bases, leaving 18 bases between them. The CDR3 covers 17 residues. CDR1 and CDR2 (germline): LNHDA, SQIVND (reference sequence). Partial CDR3 DNA: TGTGCCAGTAGTCCGGGATCCGGGGGAGGATATAATTCACCC. The encoded protein is CASSPGSGGGYNSP. The CDR3 in full is CASSPGSGGGYNSPLHF.

About this clone: The observed sequence ends 3 residues before the CDR3 terminus, with the missing tail filled in from the germline J gene. This sequence joins TRBV11-2 and TRBJ2-7; D perhaps matches TRBD1 (5 bases). This CDR3 comprises 15 residues. V lost 4 bases, J lost 3 bases, and 16 bases lay in between. From germline, CDR1 is SGHAT and CDR2 FQNNGV. The part of the CDR3 DNA that was read is TGTGCCAGCAGCTCCCCGTCCAGGGCGGACTACGAG. Translating it yields CASSSPSRADYE. The CDR3, in full, reads CASSSPSRADYEQYF.

Worth noting for this clone: The CDR3 extends 3 residues past the end of the read, so its final part is completed from the germline J gene. V is TRBV7-3 and J is TRBJ2-2, with 8 bases fitting TRBD1. There are 16 residues in the CDR3. Germline values: CDR1 SGHTA, CDR2 FQGTGA. J gave up 0 bases and V 4 bases, and 4 bases lay outside the gene matches. The CDR3: CASSSTGGPNTGELFF. CDR3 DNA, as far as it was read: TGTGCCAGCAGCTCCACAGGGGGGCCGAACACCGGGGAG.

The sample holds many counts of this clone. The read falls 3 residues short of the CDR3 end, and the missing part is taken from the germline J gene. The chain has TRBV7-8 and TRBJ1-1; D might be TRBD1 (5 bases). Germline V gene data show CDR1 as SGHVS and CDR2 as FQNEAQ. Trimming removed 4 bases from V and 1 base from J, with 7 bases in between. This CDR3 spans 13 amino acids. CDR3 DNA (partial): TGTGCCAGCAGCTCCCAGGGGAACACTGAA. Translated: CASSSQGNTE. The CDR3 reads in full as CASSSQGNTEAFF.

For this clone: The read ends 3 residues early relative to the CDR3; the germline J gene fills the gap. J is TRBJ2-5 and V is TRBV29-1, with D possibly matching TRBD1 (6 bases). Germline V gives CDR1 SQVTM, CDR2 ANQGSEA. Trimming stripped 6 bases from V and 5 bases from J, with 22 bases between. The length of the CDR3 is 15 residues. CDR3 DNA, as far as it was read: TGCAGCGTGGATCCGGGACAATTAAACGCGGAGACC. This gives the protein CSVDPGQLNAET. The complete CDR3 sequence is CSVDPGQLNAETQYF.

Concerning this clone itself: The read stops 3 residues short of the end of the CDR3; the missing end is completed from the germline J gene. The chain has TRBV19 and TRBJ2-7; tentative D call: TRBD2 (5 bases). This CDR3 is built from 17 residues. CDR1 LNHDA and CDR2 SQIVND come from the germline V gene (reference sequence). Trimming removed 4 bases from V and 2 bases from J, with 21 bases in between. Partial CDR3 DNA: TGTGCCAGTAGTACCCGAGGCGGTCTAGCCAGAGCCTACGAG. Translated, it gives CASSTRGGLARAYE. The CDR3 in its entirety is CASSTRGGLARAYEQYF.

This clone was seen ten or more times. The observed sequence ends 3 residues before the CDR3 terminus, with the missing tail filled in from the germline J gene. This chain joins TRBV19 and TRBJ1-5; 7 bases are a match to TRBD1. CDR3 length equals 13 residues. Germline lookup yields CDR1 LNHDA and CDR2 SQIVND (reference sequence). V lost 4 bases, J lost 6 bases, and 3 bases stayed unmatched. The CDR3 protein is CASSRQGPQPQHF. The part of the CDR3 DNA that was read is TGTGCCAGTAGTAGACAGGGACCTCAGCCC. Together with reference TRBV19 and TRBJ1-5, the CDR3 gives the full variable domain: DGGITQSPKYLFRKEGQNVTLSCEQNLNHDAMYWYRQDPGQGLRLIYYSQIVNDFQKGDIAEGYSVSREKKESFPLTVTSAQKNPTAFYLCASSRQGPQPQHFGDGTRLSIL.

Concerning this clone itself: Sequencing ends 3 residues short of the CDR3 end; the germline J gene provides the rest. This sequence joins TRBV19 and TRBJ2-3; TRBD1 aligns across 7 bases. Germline V gene data show CDR1 as LNHDA and CDR2 as SQIVND (reference sequence). The CDR3 loop spans 16 amino acids. V dropped 3 bases and J dropped 6; count of bases not matched to a gene: 12. The sequenced CDR3 bases are TGTGCCAGTAGTATGGGGGCCCACAGGGGAACGGATACG. Protein product: CASSMGAHRGTDT. The complete CDR3 sequence is CASSMGAHRGTDTQYF.

In this sample, this clone turned up a few times. The observed sequence ends 3 residues before the CDR3 terminus, with the missing tail filled in from the germline J gene. V and J are TRBV7-9 and TRBJ2-1; 8 positions match TRBD1. This CDR3 is built from 15 residues. V shed 4 bases and J 1 base; nucleotides not matched to a gene: 3. Germline V gene sequence: CDR1 SEHNR, CDR2 FQNEAQ (reference sequence). CDR3 DNA (partial): TGTGCCAGCAGCTCGGACAGGGATTCCTACAATGAG. Protein product: CASSSDRDSYNE. The complete CDR3 protein is CASSSDRDSYNEQFF.